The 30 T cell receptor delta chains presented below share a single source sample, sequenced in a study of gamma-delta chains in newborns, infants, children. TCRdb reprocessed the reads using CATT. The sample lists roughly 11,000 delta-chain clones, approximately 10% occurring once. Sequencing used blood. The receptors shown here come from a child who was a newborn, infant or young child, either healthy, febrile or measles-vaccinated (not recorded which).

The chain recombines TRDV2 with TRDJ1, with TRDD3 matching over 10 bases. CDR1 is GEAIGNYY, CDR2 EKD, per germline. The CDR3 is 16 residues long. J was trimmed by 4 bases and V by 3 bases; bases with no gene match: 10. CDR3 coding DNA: TGTGCCTGTGACGCCATTTTTACTGGGGGATTCGATAAACTCATCTTT. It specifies CACDAIFTGGFDKLIF.

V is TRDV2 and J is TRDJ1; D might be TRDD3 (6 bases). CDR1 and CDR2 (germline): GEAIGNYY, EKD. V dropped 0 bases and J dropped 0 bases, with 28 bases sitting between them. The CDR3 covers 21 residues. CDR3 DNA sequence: TGTGCCTGTGACACCGTGACTTCTATATGGGGGCCCACGGGGGACACCGATAAACTCATCTTT. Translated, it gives CACDTVTSIWGPTGDTDKLIF.

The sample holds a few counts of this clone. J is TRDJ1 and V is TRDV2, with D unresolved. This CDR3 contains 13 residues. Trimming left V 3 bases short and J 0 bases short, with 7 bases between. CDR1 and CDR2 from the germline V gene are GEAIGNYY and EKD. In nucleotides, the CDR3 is TGTGCCTGTGACTTAGTGGACACCGATAAACTCATCTTT. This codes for CACDLVDTDKLIF.

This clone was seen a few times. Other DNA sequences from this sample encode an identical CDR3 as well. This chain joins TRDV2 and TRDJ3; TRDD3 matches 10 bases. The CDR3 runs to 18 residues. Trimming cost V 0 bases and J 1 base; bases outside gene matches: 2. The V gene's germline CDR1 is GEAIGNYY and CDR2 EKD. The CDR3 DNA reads TGTGCCTGTGACACCGGGGGATACGCGTCCTGGGACACCCGACAGATGTTTTTC. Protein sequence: CACDTGGYASWDTRQMFF.

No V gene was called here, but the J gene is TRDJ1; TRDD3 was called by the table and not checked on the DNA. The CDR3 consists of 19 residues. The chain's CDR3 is CACETVHTGGYEYTDKLIF. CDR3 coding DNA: TGTGCCTGTGAAACCGTTCATACTGGGGGATACGAGTACACCGATAAACTCATCTTT.

The CDR3 DNA reads TGTGCCTGTGACACAGCGGGATACTCCTCCTGGGACACCCGACAGATGTTTTTC. This codes for CACDTAGYSSWDTRQMFF. This rearrangement joins TRDV2 to TRDJ3, with 7 bases lining up with TRDD3. Losses at the gene ends were 1 base for V and 0 bases for J; bases not matched to a gene: 5. The germline V gene has CDR1 GEAIGNYY and CDR2 EKD. The CDR3 totals 18 residues.

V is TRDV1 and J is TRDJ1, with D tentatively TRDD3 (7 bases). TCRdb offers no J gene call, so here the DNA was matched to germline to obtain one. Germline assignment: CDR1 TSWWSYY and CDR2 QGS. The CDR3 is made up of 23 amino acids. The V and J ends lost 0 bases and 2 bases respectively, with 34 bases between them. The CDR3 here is CALGELPNSSYRRIRYLTDKLIF. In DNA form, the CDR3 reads TGTGCTCTTGGGGAACTCCCCAACTCCTCCTACAGGCGGATACGCTATCTGACCGATAAACTCATCTTT.

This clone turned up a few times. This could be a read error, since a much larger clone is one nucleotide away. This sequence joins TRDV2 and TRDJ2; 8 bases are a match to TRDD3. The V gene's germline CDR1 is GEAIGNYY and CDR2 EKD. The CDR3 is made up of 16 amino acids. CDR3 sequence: CACDTLGDTLTTQLFF. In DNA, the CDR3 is TGTGCCTGTGACACGTTAGGGGATACTTTGACAACACAACTCTTCTTT.

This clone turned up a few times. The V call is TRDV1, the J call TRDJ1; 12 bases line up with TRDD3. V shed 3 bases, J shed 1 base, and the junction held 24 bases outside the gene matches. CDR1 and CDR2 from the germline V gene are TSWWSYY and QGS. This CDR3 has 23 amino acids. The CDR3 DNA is TGTGCTCTTGGGGACGTCTCAAGAGCCCCTACTGGGGGATACCTCCGGTCCACCGATAAACTCATCTTT. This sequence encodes CALGDVSRAPTGGYLRSTDKLIF.

For the CDR3, the DNA is TGTGCAGCAAGTGCATTTGGGGATTCGCGGAACACCGATAAACTCATCTTT. Protein product: CAASAFGDSRNTDKLIF. V and J are TRAV29/DV5 and TRDJ1; D possibly corresponds to TRDD3 (6 bases). This CDR3 has 17 residues. The germline V gene encodes CDR1 NSMFDY and CDR2 ISSIKDK. Trimming left V 2 bases short and J 0 bases short, with 20 bases between. Drawing the rest from reference TRAV29/DV5 and TRDJ1, the complete variable domain is DQQVKQNSPSLSVQEGRISILNCDYTNSMFDYFLWYKKYPAEGPTFLISISSIKDKNEDGRFTVFLNKSAKHLSLHIVPSQPGDSAVYFCAASAFGDSRNTDKLIFGKGTRVTVEP.

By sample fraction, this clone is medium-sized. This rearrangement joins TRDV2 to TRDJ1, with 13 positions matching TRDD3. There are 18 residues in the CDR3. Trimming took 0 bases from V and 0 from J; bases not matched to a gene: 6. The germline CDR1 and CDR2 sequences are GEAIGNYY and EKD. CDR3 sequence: CACDTVLGDTRHTDKLIF. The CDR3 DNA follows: TGTGCCTGTGACACCGTACTGGGGGATACGCGCCACACCGATAAACTCATCTTT.

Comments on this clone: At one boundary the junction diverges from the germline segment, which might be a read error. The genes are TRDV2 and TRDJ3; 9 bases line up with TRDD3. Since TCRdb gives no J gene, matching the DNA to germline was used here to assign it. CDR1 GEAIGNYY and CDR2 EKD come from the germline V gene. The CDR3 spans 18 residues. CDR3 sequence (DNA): TGCGCCTGTGACACCGGGGGATACTCTACCTGGGACACCCGACAGATGTTTTTC. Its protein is CACDTGGYSTWDTRQMFF.

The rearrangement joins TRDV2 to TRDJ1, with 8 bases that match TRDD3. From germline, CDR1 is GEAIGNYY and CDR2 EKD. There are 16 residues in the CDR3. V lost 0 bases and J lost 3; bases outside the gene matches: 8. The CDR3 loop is CACDTLGGIRPDKLIF. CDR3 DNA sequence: TGTGCCTGTGACACCTTAGGGGGGATAAGACCCGATAAACTCATCTTT.

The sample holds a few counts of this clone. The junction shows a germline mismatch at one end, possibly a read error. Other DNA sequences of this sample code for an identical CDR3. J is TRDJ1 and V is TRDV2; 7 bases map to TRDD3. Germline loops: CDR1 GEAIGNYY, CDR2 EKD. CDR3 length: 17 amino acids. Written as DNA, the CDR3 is TGTGCCTGCGACACCGTCCGTCCTGGGGGTGGAACCGATAAACTCATCTTT. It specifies CACDTVRPGGGTDKLIF.

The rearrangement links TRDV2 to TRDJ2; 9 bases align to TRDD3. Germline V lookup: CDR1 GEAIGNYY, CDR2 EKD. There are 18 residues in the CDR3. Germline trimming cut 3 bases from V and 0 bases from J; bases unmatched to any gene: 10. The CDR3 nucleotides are TGTGCCTGTGACCCAATTACTGGGGGACAAGCTTTGACAGCACAACTCTTCTTT. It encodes CACDPITGGQALTAQLFF.

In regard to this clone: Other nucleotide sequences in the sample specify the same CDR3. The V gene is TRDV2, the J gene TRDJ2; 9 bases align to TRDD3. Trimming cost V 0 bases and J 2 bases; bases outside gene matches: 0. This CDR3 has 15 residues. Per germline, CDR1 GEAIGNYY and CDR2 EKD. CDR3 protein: CACDTWGILTAQLFF. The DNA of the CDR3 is TGTGCCTGTGACACCTGGGGGATATTGACAGCACAACTCTTCTTT.

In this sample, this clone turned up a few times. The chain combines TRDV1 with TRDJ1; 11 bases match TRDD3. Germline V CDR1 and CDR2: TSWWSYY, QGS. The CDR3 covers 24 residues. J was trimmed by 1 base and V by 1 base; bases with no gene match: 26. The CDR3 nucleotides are TGTGCTCTTGGGGAACCCGGCCTTCGAACATACTGGGGGATATCTCCCCGAGCCACCGATAAACTCATCTTT. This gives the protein CALGEPGLRTYWGISPRATDKLIF.

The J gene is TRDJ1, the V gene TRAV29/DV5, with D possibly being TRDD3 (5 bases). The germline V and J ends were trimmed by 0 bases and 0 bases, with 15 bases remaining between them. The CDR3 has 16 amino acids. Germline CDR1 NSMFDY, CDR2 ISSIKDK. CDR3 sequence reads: CAASAGGGHNTDKLIF. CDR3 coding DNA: TGTGCAGCAAGCGCCGGCGGGGGTCATAACACCGATAAACTCATCTTT.

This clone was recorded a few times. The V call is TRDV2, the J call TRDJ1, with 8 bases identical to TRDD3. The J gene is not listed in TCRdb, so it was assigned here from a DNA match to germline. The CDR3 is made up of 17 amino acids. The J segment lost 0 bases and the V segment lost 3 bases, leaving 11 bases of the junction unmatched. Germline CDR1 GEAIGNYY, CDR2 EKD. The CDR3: CACDVLGGKGYTDKLIF. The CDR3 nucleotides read TGTGCCTGTGACGTACTGGGGGGGAAGGGGTACACCGATAAACTCATCTTT.

The CDR3 sequence is CACDTVNRGTQGWTDKLIF. The CDR3 region has the DNA TGTGCCTGTGACACCGTCAATCGGGGGACCCAGGGTTGGACCGATAAACTCATCTTT. The chain couples TRDV2 to TRDJ1; weak D call: TRDD3 (6 bases). The CDR3 length is 19 residues. CDR1 and CDR2 from the germline V gene are GEAIGNYY and EKD. Trimming cost V 0 bases and J 2 bases, with 24 bases left between them.

The CDR3 region is CACDTGGASSWDTRQMFF. CDR3 DNA sequence: TGTGCCTGTGACACAGGAGGGGCGAGCTCCTGGGACACCCGACAGATGTTTTTC. The J gene call is TRDJ3, but no V gene call exists; the table's D call of TRDD3 was not tested on the DNA. The CDR3 length is 18 residues.

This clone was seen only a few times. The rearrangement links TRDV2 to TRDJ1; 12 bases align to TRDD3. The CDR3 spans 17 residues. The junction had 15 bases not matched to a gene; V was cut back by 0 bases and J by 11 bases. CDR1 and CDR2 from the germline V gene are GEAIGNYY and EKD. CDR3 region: CACDTVTTGGYWGSLIF. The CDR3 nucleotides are TGTGCCTGTGACACCGTAACTACTGGGGGATACTGGGGGAGTCTCATCTTT.

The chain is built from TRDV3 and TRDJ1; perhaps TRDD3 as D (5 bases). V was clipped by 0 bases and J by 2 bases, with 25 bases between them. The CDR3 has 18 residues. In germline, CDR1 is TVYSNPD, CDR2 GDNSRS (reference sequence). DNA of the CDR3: TGTGCCTTTAGCTTCGGATTTCGGGGACTCCTTAGTACCGATAAACTCATCTTT. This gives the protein CAFSFGFRGLLSTDKLIF.

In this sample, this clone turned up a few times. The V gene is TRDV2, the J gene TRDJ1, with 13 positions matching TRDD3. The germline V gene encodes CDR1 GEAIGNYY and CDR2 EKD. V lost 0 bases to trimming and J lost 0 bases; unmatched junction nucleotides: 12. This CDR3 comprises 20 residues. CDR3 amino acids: CACDTVRTGGYGEYTDKLIF. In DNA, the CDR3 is TGTGCCTGTGACACCGTTCGGACTGGGGGATACGGAGAATACACCGATAAACTCATCTTT.

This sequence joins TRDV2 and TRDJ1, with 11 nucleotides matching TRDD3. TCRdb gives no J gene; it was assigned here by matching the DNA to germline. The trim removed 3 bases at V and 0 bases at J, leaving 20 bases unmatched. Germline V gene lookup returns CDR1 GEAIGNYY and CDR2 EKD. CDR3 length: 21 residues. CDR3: CACDPLPSYWGIGDNTDKLIF. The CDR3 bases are TGTGCCTGTGACCCGCTACCGTCTTACTGGGGGATAGGGGATAACACCGATAAACTCATCTTT.

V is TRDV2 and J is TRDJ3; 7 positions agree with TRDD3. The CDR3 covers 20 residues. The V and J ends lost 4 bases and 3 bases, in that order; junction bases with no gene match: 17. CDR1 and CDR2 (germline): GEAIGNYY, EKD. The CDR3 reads CACESVEPGGNLWDTRQMFF. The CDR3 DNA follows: TGTGCCTGTGAATCGGTAGAACCTGGGGGTAACCTCTGGGACACCCGACAGATGTTTTTC.

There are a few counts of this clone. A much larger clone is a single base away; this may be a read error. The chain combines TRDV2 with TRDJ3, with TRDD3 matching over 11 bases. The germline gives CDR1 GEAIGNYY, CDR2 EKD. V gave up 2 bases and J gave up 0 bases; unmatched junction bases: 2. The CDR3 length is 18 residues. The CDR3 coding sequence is TGTGCCTGTGACATTACTGGGGGATACTCCTGGGACACCCGACAGATGTTTTTC. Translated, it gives CACDITGGYSWDTRQMFF.

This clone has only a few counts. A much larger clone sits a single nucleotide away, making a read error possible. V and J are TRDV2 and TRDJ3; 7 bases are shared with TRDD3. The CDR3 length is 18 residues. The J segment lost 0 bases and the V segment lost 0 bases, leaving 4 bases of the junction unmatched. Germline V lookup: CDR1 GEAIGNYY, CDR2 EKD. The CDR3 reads CACDTVLGHSWDTRQMFF. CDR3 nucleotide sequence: TGTGCCTGTGACACCGTACTGGGGCACTCCTGGGACACCCGACAGATGTTTTTC.

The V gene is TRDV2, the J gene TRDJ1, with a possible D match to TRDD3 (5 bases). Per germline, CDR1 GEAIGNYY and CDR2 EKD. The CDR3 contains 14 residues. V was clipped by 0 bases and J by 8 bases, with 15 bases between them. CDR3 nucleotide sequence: TGTGCCTGTGACACCCTTGGACCACGGGGGAAACTCATCTTT. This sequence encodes CACDTLGPRGKLIF.

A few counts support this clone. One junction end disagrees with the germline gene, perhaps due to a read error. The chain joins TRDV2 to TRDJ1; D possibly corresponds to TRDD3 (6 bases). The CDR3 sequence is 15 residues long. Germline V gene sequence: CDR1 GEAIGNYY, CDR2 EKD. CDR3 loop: CACDTVGMPTDKLIF. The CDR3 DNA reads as TGTGCCTGTGACACGGTGGGGATGCCAACCGATAAACTCATCTTC.